These 26 T cell receptor beta chains share one sample of origin, sequenced in a study of blood T cell repertoires in COVID-19. Using immunoSEQ multiplex PCR, the repertoire was profiled, and TCRdb retains in-frame clones only, with some absent. The sample includes about 110,000 clones, about three quarters seen only once; the top ten take about 6.5%. Sequenced material: peripheral blood. These receptors were taken from a man at least 80 years old with acute or convalescent COVID-19.

The rearrangement links TRBV15 to TRBJ2-1, with 14 bases identical to TRBD2. The germline CDR1 and CDR2 sequences are LNHNV and YYDKDF (reference sequence). V lost 1 base and J lost 4; bases outside the gene matches: 6. This CDR3 comprises 18 residues. CDR3 DNA sequence: TGTGCCACCAGCAGAGGGTCTGGACTAGCGGGAGGTTACAATGAGCAGTTCTTC. Its protein product is CATSRGSGLAGGYNEQFF.

The genes are TRBV4-1 and TRBJ1-2; 8 bases line up with TRBD1. Germline CDR1 MGHRA, CDR2 YSYEKL. The V and J ends lost 2 bases and 3 bases, in that order; junction bases with no gene match: 5. The CDR3 contains 15 residues. Here the CDR3 DNA reads TGCGCCAGCAGCCAAATTGAGACAGGGGACTATGGCTACACCTTC. Its protein is CASSQIETGDYGYTF.

A few counts support this clone. The gene calls are TRBV2 and TRBJ1-1; D not certain. Trimming shortened V by 6 bases and J by 0 bases, and 8 bases separated the two germline ends. This CDR3 comprises 13 residues. Germline-derived CDR1 and CDR2 are SNHLY and FYNNEI. In DNA, the CDR3 is TGTGCCAGCAGATCGACAATGAACACTGAAGCTTTCTTT. Its protein product is CASRSTMNTEAFF.

The V gene is TRBV4-1, the J gene TRBJ1-5; TRBD1 is a possible D gene (6 bases). This CDR3 contains 17 residues. Germline CDR1 reads MGHRA; CDR2 reads YSYEKL. Deletions cut 2 bases from V and 4 bases from J, with 18 bases between. CDR3 sequence (DNA): TGCGCCAGCAGCCAATCTCGAACCAGGGGCTCTAATCAGCCCCAGCATTTT. This translates into CASSQSRTRGSNQPQHF.

The V and J genes are TRBV27 and TRBJ1-2; the D gene is possibly TRBD1 (5 bases). Germline V lookup: CDR1 MNHEY, CDR2 SMNVEV (reference sequence). The V end lost 0 bases, the J end lost 8 bases, and 13 bases lay between the germline ends. There are 14 residues in the CDR3. The CDR3: CASSLSQGFRGYTF. CDR3 in DNA: TGTGCCAGCAGTTTATCCCAGGGCTTTCGGGGCTACACCTTC.

The gene calls are TRBV28 and TRBJ2-7; no definite D call. The CDR3 length is 11 residues. Trimming removed 6 bases at V and 2 bases at J, with 5 bases between. Germline V CDR1 and CDR2: MDHEN, SYDVKM. This CDR3 reads CASRGAYEQYF. As DNA, the CDR3 is TGTGCCAGCAGGGGCGCCTACGAGCAGTACTTC.

This chain joins TRBV27 and TRBJ2-3; 13 bases match TRBD2. Per the germline V gene, CDR1 is MNHEY and CDR2 is SMNVEV (reference sequence). The CDR3 has 19 amino acids. Trimming took 5 bases from V and 1 from J; bases not matched to a gene: 12. In nucleotides, the CDR3 is TGTGCCAGCAGTCCGAGGACTAGCGGGGGAGGGTTCGGCACAGATACGCAGTATTTT. This gives the protein CASSPRTSGGGFGTDTQYF.

J is TRBJ2-4 and V is TRBV4-1, with a possible D match to TRBD2 (7 bases). The CDR3 has 21 amino acids. The ends were cut back, 5 bases at V and 3 bases at J, with 32 bases in the middle. Germline CDR1 and CDR2: MGHRA and YSYEKL. CDR3: CASSGRGPPKGGFWGKNIQYF. The CDR3 DNA is TGCGCCAGCAGCGGGAGAGGGCCGCCAAAGGGGGGGTTCTGGGGCAAAAACATTCAGTACTTC.

CDR3: CASRVFGGSLSGEQFF. Here the CDR3 DNA reads TGTGCCAGCAGAGTATTCGGCGGGAGTCTTAGCGGGGAGCAGTTCTTC. V is TRBV27 and J is TRBJ2-1; TRBD2 agrees at 7 bases. The germline CDR1 and CDR2 sequences are MNHEY and SMNVEV (reference sequence). The V gene end was trimmed by 6 bases and the J gene end by 10 bases; junction bases not matched to a gene: 18. The CDR3 runs to 16 residues.

The rearrangement uses TRBV28 and TRBJ2-7; 7 bases agree with TRBD2. Trimming took 5 bases from V and 9 from J; bases not matched to a gene: 22. This CDR3 has 17 amino acids. Germline V gives CDR1 MDHEN, CDR2 SYDVKM. The CDR3 coding sequence is TGTGCCAGCAGTCCCCAAGGGATCCCGCGGGGGATGTTTGTGCAGTACTTC. It encodes CASSPQGIPRGMFVQYF. Combining the CDR3 with reference TRBV28 and TRBJ2-7 gives the whole variable domain DVKVTQSSRYLVKRTGEKVFLECVQDMDHENMFWYRQDPGLGLRLIYFSYDVKMKEKGDIPEGYSVSREKKERFSLILESASTNQTSMYLCASSPQGIPRGMFVQYFGPGTRLTVT.

The CDR3 spells CASSRGLAGAGTGELFF. As DNA, the CDR3 is TGTGCCAGCAGCCGAGGACTAGCGGGAGCGGGCACCGGGGAGCTGTTTTTT. This chain uses TRBV3-1 (or the pseudogene TRBV3-2) with TRBJ2-2, with 13 bases lining up with TRBD2. V was pared by 4 bases and J by 4 bases, with 6 bases of the junction left unmatched. This CDR3 spans 17 amino acids. CDR1 and CDR2 from the germline V gene are LGHDT and YNNKEL (reference sequence).

This rearrangement joins TRBV7-9 to TRBJ1-1, with 8 bases fitting TRBD1. The J segment lost 4 bases and the V segment lost 10 bases, leaving 5 bases of the junction unmatched. Germline values: CDR1 SEHNR, CDR2 FQNEAQ (reference sequence). The CDR3 sequence is 12 residues long. Here the CDR3 DNA reads TGTGCCACCTACAGGGGGGCCACTGAAGCTTTCTTT. Amino acid sequence: CATYRGATEAFF.

The chain has TRBV28 and TRBJ2-7; 11 bases match TRBD1. The V gene end was trimmed by 6 bases and the J gene end by 2 bases; junction bases not matched to a gene: 9. The CDR3 covers 16 residues. Germline CDR1 reads MDHEN; CDR2 reads SYDVKM. Here the CDR3 reads CASSAPGDRGTYEQYF. For the CDR3, the DNA is TGTGCCAGCAGCGCCCCAGGGGACAGGGGGACCTACGAGCAGTACTTC. Drawing the rest from reference TRBV28 and TRBJ2-7, the complete variable domain is DVKVTQSSRYLVKRTGEKVFLECVQDMDHENMFWYRQDPGLGLRLIYFSYDVKMKEKGDIPEGYSVSREKKERFSLILESASTNQTSMYLCASSAPGDRGTYEQYFGPGTRLTVT.

This clone was seen a few times. V is TRBV6-2 or TRBV6-3 and J is TRBJ1-1; 8 bases fit TRBD1. The ends lost 5 bases at V and 4 bases at J; junction bases unmatched: 6. This CDR3 has 14 residues. From germline, CDR1 is MNHEY and CDR2 SVGEGT. As DNA, the CDR3 is TGTGCCAGCAGTCGACAGGGGAGCAGCACTGAAGCTTTCTTT. Its translation is CASSRQGSSTEAFF.

The chain is built from TRBV7-9 and TRBJ2-3; 7 bases match TRBD2. This CDR3 is built from 15 residues. The V gene end was trimmed by 1 base and the J gene end by 6 bases; junction bases not matched to a gene: 7. The germline V gene encodes CDR1 SEHNR and CDR2 FQNEAQ (reference sequence). This CDR3 reads CASSLGEGFTDTQYF. The CDR3, as DNA: TGTGCCAGCAGCTTAGGGGAGGGATTCACGGATACGCAGTATTTT.

This clone was detected a few times. The gene calls are TRBV25-1 and TRBJ2-1, with 10 bases that match TRBD2. The germline V gene has CDR1 MGHDK and CDR2 SYGVNS. This CDR3 comprises 14 residues. V trimming: 5 bases; J trimming: 5 bases; junction bases outside the gene matches: 3. CDR3 coding DNA: TGTGCCAGCAGTTCGGGACTAGCGAACAATGAGCAGTTCTTC. Translating gives CASSSGLANNEQFF.

This clone was detected only a few times. V gene TRBV6-5 combines with J gene TRBJ2-1; possible D gene TRBD2, 5 bases. V lost 0 bases, J lost 4 bases, and 10 bases lay in between. This CDR3 region has 15 residues. Germline CDR1 MNHEY, CDR2 SVGAGI. The CDR3 loop is CASSYSTTKYNEQFF. CDR3 bases: TGTGCCAGCAGTTACTCGACTACTAAATACAATGAGCAGTTCTTC.

CDR3 amino acids: CASSGGSASSYNEQFF. CDR3 bases: TGTGCCAGCAGCGGAGGTTCGGCGAGCTCCTACAATGAGCAGTTCTTC. The chain links TRBV5-4 to TRBJ2-1; D possibly corresponds to TRBD2 (5 bases). CDR3 length: 16 amino acids. The germline V gene encodes CDR1 SGHNT and CDR2 YYREEE (reference sequence). Trimming took 4 bases from V and 0 from J, leaving 14 bases between them. Variable domain in full (rest from reference TRBV5-4 and TRBJ2-1): ETGVTQSPTHLIKTRGQQVTLRCSSQSGHNTVSWYQQALGQGPQFIFQYYREEENGRGNFPPRFSGLQFPNYSSELNVNALELDDSALYLCASSGGSASSYNEQFFGPGTRLTVL.

V usage is TRBV7-2 and J usage is TRBJ1-1; 10 nucleotides line up with TRBD1. The CDR3 is 15 amino acids. Per germline, CDR1 SGHTA and CDR2 FQGNSA. V shed 6 bases and J 4 bases; nucleotides not matched to a gene: 8. This CDR3 reads CASRSTGGAATEAFF. The CDR3 bases are TGTGCCAGCAGATCGACAGGGGGCGCCGCCACTGAAGCTTTCTTT.

The V gene is TRBV19, the J gene TRBJ2-5; tentative D call: TRBD2 (6 bases). The V end lost 3 bases, the J end lost 4 bases, and 21 bases lay between the germline ends. In germline, CDR1 is LNHDA, CDR2 SQIVND (reference sequence). The CDR3 totals 17 residues. Here the CDR3 reads CASSIAGRAEGRETQYF. CDR3 coding DNA: TGTGCCAGTAGTATCGCGGGACGAGCAGAGGGGAGAGAGACCCAGTACTTC.

This clone was seen only a few times. The genes are TRBV7-2 and TRBJ2-7; TRBD1 is a possible D gene (6 bases). The CDR3 is 15 residues long. The V and J ends lost 3 bases and 5 bases respectively, with 17 bases between them. CDR1 and CDR2 (germline): SGHTA, FQGNSA. The CDR3 region is CASSLYPRGRDEQYF. The DNA for the CDR3 is TGTGCCAGCAGCTTGTACCCCAGGGGTCGGGACGAGCAGTACTTC.

This clone came up a few times. CDR3 nucleotide sequence: TGCGCCAGCAGCTTGGATCCATATAATTCACCCCTCCACTTT. Its translation is CASSLDPYNSPLHF. The gene calls are TRBV5-1 and TRBJ1-6, with unresolved D. The CDR3 consists of 14 residues. Germline lookup yields CDR1 SGHRS and CDR2 YFSETQ. V was trimmed by 0 bases and J by 4 bases, leaving 5 bases between them.

This rearrangement joins TRBV6-2 or TRBV6-3 to TRBJ2-1, with 10 nucleotides matching TRBD2. CDR1 is MNHEY and CDR2 is SVGEGT in the germline V gene. Trimming cost V 5 bases and J 9 bases; bases outside gene matches: 7. The CDR3 is 14 amino acids. DNA for the CDR3: TGTGCCAGCAGTGCTCTAGCGGGAGCCAGTGAGCAGTTCTTC. Translated: CASSALAGASEQFF.

The rearrangement joins TRBV6-2 or TRBV6-3 to TRBJ2-5; no definite D call. The CDR3 consists of 13 residues. Germline lookup yields CDR1 MNHEY and CDR2 SVGEGT. V dropped 6 bases and J dropped 7 bases, with 15 bases sitting between them. The CDR3 is CASSQTRWRTQYF. In DNA, the CDR3 is TGTGCCAGCAGCCAGACACGGTGGCGGACCCAGTACTTC.

About this clone itself: This sample also contains other DNA sequences that code for the same CDR3. The chain is built from TRBV20-1 and TRBJ2-1; D remains ambiguous. Germline V gene data show CDR1 as DFQATT and CDR2 as SNEGSKA (reference sequence). The V gene lost 5 bases and the J gene lost 4 bases, with 6 bases spanning the gap. The CDR3 is made up of 11 amino acids. The CDR3 protein is CSALIYNEQFF. The CDR3 bases are TGCAGTGCTCTTATTTACAATGAGCAGTTCTTC.

The CDR3, as DNA: TGTGCCAGCAGTTATGGGGCAGGTCAGCCCCAGCATTTT. Translated: CASSYGAGQPQHF. The rearrangement joins TRBV27 to TRBJ1-5; possible D gene TRBD1, 5 bases. Germline V gives CDR1 MNHEY, CDR2 SMNVEV (reference sequence). The CDR3 has 13 amino acids. With 4 bases removed from V and 6 bases from J, the gap between germline ends came to 10 bases.